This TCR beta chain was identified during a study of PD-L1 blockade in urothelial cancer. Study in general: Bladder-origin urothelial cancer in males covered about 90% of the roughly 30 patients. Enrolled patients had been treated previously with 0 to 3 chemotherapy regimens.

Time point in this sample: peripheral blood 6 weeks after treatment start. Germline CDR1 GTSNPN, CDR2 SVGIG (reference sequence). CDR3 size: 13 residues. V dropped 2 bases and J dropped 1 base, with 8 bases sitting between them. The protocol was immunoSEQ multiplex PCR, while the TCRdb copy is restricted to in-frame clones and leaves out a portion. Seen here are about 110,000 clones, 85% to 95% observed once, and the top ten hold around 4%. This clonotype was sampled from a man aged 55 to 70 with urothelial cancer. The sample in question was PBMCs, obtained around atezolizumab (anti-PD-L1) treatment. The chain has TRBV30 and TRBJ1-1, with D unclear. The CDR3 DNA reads TGTGCCTGGAGTTCCACGGGGAACACTGAAGCTTTCTTT. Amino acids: CAWSSTGNTEAFF.